This TCR beta chain derives from a study of T cells after yellow fever vaccination. This CDR3 has 13 residues. Trimming stripped 0 bases from V and 8 bases from J, with 10 bases between. The germline V gene encodes CDR1 GTSNPN and CDR2 SVGIG (reference sequence). In TCRdb, the 5' RACE reads were re-called with MiXCR into one record per CDR3 protein. The table records about 300,000 distinct CDR3 sequences, less than 9.5% of them present only once. This TCR derives from a man aged 18 to 29 who received the YFV17D yellow fever vaccine. The gene calls are TRBV30 and TRBJ2-2; no clear D gene. Material: CD4+ T cells sorted from PBMCs, obtained 5 days after the yellow fever booster vaccination. The CDR3 coding sequence is TGTGCCTGGAGTGTCCTAGGTGTTGGGGAGCTGTTTTTT. Residues: CAWSVLGVGELFF.